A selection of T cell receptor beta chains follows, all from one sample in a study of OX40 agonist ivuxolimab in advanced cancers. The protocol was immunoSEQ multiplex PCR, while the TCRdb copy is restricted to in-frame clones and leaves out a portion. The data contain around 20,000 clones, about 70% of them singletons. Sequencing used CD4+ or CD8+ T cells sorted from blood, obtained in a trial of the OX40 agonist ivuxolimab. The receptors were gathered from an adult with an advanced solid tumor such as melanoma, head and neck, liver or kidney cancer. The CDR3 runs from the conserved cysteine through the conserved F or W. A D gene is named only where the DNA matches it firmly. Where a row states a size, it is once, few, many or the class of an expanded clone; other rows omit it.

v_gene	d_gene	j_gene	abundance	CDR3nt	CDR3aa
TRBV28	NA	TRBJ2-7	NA	TGTGCCAGCAGTTCCGGCGGCAGCTACGAGCAGTACTTC	CASSSGGSYEQYF
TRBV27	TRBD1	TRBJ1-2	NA	TGTGCCAGCAGTTCCTCCCGGGACAGGGTGGATGGCTACACCTTC	CASSSSRDRVDGYTF
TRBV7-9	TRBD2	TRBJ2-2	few	TGTGCCAGCAGCCAAACTAGCGGGAGGGCCCCCGGGGAGCTGTTTTTT	CASSQTSGRAPGELFF
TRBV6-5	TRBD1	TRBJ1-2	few	TGTGCCAGCAGTTATTTGGGACAGGGGGATGGCTACACCTTC	CASSYLGQGDGYTF
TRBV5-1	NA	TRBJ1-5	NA	TGCGCCAGCAGCTCTTCCCGAGGGCCCCAGCATTTT	CASSSSRGPQHF
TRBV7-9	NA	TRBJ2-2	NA	TGTGCCAGCAGTTCCCCGAGAACGGGCTTTTATCCGACCGGGGAGCTGTTTTTT	CASSSPRTGFYPTGELFF
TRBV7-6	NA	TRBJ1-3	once	TGTGCCAGCAGCTTAGGGTACCTCTCTGGAAACACCATATATTTT	CASSLGYLSGNTIYF
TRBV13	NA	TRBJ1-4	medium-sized	TGTGCCAGCAGCTTAGGGGTCCTAAGTTCTGAAAAACTGTTTTTT	CASSLGVLSSEKLFF
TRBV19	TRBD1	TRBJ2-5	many	TGTGCCAGTAGGAGCGACAGGGCGTCGAAGACCCAGTACTTC	CASRSDRASKTQYF
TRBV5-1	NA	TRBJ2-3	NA	TGCGCCAGCAGCTTGGAACCACCCTATGGTTACACAGATACGCAGTATTTT	CASSLEPPYGYTDTQYF
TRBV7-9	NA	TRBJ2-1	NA	TGTGCCAGCAGCTTAGAGGCAACCGGTGAGCAGTTCTTC	CASSLEATGEQFF
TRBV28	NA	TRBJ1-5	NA	TGTGCCAGCAATCACAGCCCTAATCAGCCCCAGCATTTT	CASNHSPNQPQHF
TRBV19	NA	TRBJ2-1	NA	TGTGCCAGTGGAGAGGACGGGTACAATGAGCAGTTCTTC	CASGEDGYNEQFF
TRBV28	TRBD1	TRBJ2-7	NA	TGTGCCAGCAGTTCGGACACCGGGACAGGGCCCTACGAGCAGTACTTC	CASSSDTGTGPYEQYF
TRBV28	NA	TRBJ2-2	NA	TGTGCCAGCAGACTTATCCCGTCGGGCAACGGGGAGCTGTTTTTT	CASRLIPSGNGELFF
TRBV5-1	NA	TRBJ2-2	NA	TGCGCCAGCAGCTCTGGCGGCGTCGGCGGGGCCGGGGAGCTGTTTTTT	CASSSGGVGGAGELFF
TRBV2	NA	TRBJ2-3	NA	TGTGCCAGCGGCAAATCAGATACGCAGTATTTT	CASGKSDTQYF
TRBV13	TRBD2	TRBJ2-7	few	TGTGCCAGCAGCACCCAGGGACTAGTCTACGAGCAGTACTTC	CASSTQGLVYEQYF
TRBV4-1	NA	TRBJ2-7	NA	TGCGCCAGCAGCCCGACAGGCTACGAGCAGTACTTC	CASSPTGYEQYF
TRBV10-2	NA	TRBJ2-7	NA	TGCGCCAGCAGGGGACAGGGGAAGGCTAGCGGGAGTTACGAGCAGTACTTC	CASRGQGKASGSYEQYF
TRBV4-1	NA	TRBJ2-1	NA	TGCGCCAGCAGCCAAGATTGGGACGGGCCTTACAATGAGCAGTTCTTC	CASSQDWDGPYNEQFF
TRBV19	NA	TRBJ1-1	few	TGTGCCAGTAGTAGGGCGAACACTGAAGCTTTCTTT	CASSRANTEAFF
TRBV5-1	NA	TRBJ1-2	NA	TGCGCCAGCAGCTTCAGACTGAACTATGGCTACACCTTC	CASSFRLNYGYTF
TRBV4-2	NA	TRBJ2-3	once	TGTGCCAGCAGCCAAGATCGACGGGGTGGAGATACGCAGTATTTT	CASSQDRRGGDTQYF
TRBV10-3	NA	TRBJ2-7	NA	TGTGCCATCAGTGGCCCCGGCGACCGGGAAGTGGCCTACGAGCAGTACTTC	CAISGPGDREVAYEQYF
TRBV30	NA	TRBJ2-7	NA	TGTGCCCGGGACACACAAAATTCCTACGAGCAGTACTTC	CARDTQNSYEQYF
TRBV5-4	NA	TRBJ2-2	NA	TGTGCCAGCAGCTTGGAAGGCTTGGGCCAGAGCGGGGAGCTGTTTTTT	CASSLEGLGQSGELFF
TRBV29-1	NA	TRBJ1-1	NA	TGCAGCGTTGCAACCCAGGGGCCAGATGAAGCTTTCTTT	CSVATQGPDEAFF
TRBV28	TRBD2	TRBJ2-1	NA	TGTGCCAGCAGTGTACTAGCGGACTCCTACAATGAGCAGTTCTTC	CASSVLADSYNEQFF
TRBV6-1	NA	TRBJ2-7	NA	TGTGCCAGCAGTGAACTAGGCGGTCAGAGCGCTTTCCACGAGCAGTACTTC	CASSELGGQSAFHEQYF
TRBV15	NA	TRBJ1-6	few	TGTGCCACCAGCAGAGATCCGGATGACAGTCTGGAGGCCCTCCACTTT	CATSRDPDDSLEALHF
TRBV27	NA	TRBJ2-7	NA	TGTGCCAGCAGATCCCCCGGGGGAGAGCAGTACTTC	CASRSPGGEQYF
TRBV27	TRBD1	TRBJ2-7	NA	TGTGCCAGCAGTTCGACGGGACAGGAGCAGTACTTC	CASSSTGQEQYF
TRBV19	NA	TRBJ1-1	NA	TGTGCCAGTAGTATAGGGGTGAACACTGAAGCTTTCTTT	CASSIGVNTEAFF
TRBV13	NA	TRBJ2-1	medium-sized	TGTGCCAGCAGCTTAGCCGGGGGCTACAATGAGCAGTTCTTC	CASSLAGGYNEQFF
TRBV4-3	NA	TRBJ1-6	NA	TGCGCCAGCAGCCAAGAATTGGCAGCCTATAATTCACCCCTCCACTTT	CASSQELAAYNSPLHF
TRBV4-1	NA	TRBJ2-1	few	TGCGCCAGCAGCCAAGGTAGGGTTACTTACAATGAGCAGTTCTTC	CASSQGRVTYNEQFF
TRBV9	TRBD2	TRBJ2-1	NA	TGTGCCAGCAGCGCCGGGGGGTCTACTACCTACAATGAGCAGTTCTTC	CASSAGGSTTYNEQFF
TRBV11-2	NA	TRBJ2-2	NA	TGTGCCAGCAGCTTATGGGGAAACACCGGGGAGCTGTTTTTT	CASSLWGNTGELFF
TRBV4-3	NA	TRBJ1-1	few	TGCGCCAGCAGCCGCGGAGGGGAGGAAGCTTTCTTT	CASSRGGEEAFF
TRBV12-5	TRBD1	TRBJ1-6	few	TGTGCTAGTGGTTCAGGGGGCGCGAACTCACCCCTCCACTTT	CASGSGGANSPLHF
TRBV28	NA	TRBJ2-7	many	TGTGCCAGCAGTTGGGGTTGGTCTTTCGAGTCCTACGAGCAGTACTTC	CASSWGWSFESYEQYF
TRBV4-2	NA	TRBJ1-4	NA	TGTGCCAGCAGCCAAGGGCAGTCAGCAAGAAATGAAAAACTGTTTTTT	CASSQGQSARNEKLFF
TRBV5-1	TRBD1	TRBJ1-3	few	TGCGCCAGCAGAACCGGACAGGGAGGCCTCTCTGGAAACACCATATATTTT	CASRTGQGGLSGNTIYF
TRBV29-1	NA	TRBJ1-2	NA	TGCAGCGTTGAAAGGCAGGGTGGTTATGGCTACACCTTC	CSVERQGGYGYTF
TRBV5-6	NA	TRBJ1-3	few	TGTGCCAGCAGCTTAGCGTTCCGGGACACCGACCGCCCTGGAAACACCATATATTTT	CASSLAFRDTDRPGNTIYF
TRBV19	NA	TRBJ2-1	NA	TGTGCCAGTAAAGGCTGGCAGGACTCCTACAATGAGCAGTTCTTC	CASKGWQDSYNEQFF
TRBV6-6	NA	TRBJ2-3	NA	TGTGCCAGCACCTTAGCTACTAGCACAGATACGCAGTATTTT	CASTLATSTDTQYF